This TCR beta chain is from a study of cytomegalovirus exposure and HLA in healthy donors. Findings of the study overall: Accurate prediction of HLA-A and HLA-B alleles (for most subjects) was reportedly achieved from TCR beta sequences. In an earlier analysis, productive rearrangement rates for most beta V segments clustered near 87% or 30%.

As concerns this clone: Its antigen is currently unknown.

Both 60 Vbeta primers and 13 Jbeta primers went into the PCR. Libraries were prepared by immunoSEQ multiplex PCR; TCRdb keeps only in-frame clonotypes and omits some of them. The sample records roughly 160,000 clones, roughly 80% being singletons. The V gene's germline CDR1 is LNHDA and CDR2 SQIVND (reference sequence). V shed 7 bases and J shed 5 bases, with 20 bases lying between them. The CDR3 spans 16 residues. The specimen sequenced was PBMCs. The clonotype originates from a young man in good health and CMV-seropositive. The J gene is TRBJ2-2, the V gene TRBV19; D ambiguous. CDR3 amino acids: CASIPTATRATGELFF. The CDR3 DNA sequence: TGTGCCAGTATCCCCACAGCAACGAGAGCTACCGGGGAGCTGTTTTTT.